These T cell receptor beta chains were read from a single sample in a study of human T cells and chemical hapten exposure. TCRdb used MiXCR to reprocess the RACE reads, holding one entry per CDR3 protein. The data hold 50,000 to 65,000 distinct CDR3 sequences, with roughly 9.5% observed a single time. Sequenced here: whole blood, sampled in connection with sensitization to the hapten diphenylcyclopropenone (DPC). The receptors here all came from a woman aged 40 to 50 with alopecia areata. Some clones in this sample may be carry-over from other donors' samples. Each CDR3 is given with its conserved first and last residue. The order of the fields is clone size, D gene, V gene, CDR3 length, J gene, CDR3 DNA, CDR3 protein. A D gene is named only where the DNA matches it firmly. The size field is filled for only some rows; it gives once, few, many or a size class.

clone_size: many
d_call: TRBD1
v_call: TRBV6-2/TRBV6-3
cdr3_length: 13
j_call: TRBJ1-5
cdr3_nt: TGTGCCAGCAGTTGGACAGGGGTTCAGCCCCAGCATTTT
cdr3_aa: CASSWTGVQPQHF

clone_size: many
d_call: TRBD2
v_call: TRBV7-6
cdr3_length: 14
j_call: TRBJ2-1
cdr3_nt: TGTGCCAGCAGCCCCTCCGGGGGGAACAATGAGCAGTTCTTC
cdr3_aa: CASSPSGGNNEQFF

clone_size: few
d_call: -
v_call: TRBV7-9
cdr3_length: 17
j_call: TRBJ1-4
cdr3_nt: TGTGCCAGCAGCGAAGCCAAATCAGGGGTTCTTGAGGAAAAACTGTTTTTT
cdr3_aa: CASSEAKSGVLEEKLFF

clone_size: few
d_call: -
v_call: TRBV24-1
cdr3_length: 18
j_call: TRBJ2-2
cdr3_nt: TGTGCCACCAGTGATTCGCTCACATCTACACTGGACACCGGGGAGCTGTTTTTT
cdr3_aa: CATSDSLTSTLDTGELFF

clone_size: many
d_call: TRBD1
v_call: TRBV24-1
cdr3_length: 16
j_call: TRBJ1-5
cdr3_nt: TGTGCCACCAGTGATCGTCGGACAGGTCCGTATCAGCCCCAGCATTTT
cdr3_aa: CATSDRRTGPYQPQHF

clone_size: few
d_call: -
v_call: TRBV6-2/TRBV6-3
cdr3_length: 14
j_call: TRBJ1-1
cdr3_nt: TGTGCCAGCAGTTACTCGGACTTGAACACTGAAGCTTTCTTT
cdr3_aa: CASSYSDLNTEAFF

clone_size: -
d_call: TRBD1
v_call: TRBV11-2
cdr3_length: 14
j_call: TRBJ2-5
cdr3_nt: TGTGCCAGCAGCCAATTAGGACAGGGAGAGACCCAGTACTTC
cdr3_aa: CASSQLGQGETQYF

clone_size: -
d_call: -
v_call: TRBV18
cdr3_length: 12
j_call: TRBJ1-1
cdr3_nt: TGTGCCAGCTCACCGAAAAACACTGAAGCTTTCTTT
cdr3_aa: CASSPKNTEAFF

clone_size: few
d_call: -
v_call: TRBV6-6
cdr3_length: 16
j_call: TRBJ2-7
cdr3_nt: TGTGCCAGCAGTTACTCAGAGGACAGTCCCGCTTCCGAGCAGTACTTC
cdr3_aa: CASSYSEDSPASEQYF

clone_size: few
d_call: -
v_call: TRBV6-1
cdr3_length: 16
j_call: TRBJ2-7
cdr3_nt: TGTGCCAGCAGTGTCCCCCCCAAGGGACTTTCGAACGAGCAGTACTTC
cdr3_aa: CASSVPPKGLSNEQYF

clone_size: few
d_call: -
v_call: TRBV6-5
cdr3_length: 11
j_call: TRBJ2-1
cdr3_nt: TGTGCCAGCAGTTACCACAATGAGCAGTTCTTC
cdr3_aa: CASSYHNEQFF

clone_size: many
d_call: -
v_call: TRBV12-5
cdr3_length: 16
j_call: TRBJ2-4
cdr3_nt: TGTGCTAGTGGTTTGGTAACGCTCGGAGCCAAAAACATTCAGTACTTC
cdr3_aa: CASGLVTLGAKNIQYF

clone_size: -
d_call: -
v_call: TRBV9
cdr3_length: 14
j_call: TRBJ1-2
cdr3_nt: TGTGCCAGCAGCGTAGAGGGGAGTGCCTATGGCTACACCTTC
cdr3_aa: CASSVEGSAYGYTF

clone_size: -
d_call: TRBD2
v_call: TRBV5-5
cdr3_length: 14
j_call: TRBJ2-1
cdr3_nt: TGTGCCAGCAGTCGGGCCCCTAGCGGGGGTGAGCAGTTCTTC
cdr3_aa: CASSRAPSGGEQFF

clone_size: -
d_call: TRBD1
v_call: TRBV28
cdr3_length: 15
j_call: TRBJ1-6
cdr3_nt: TGTGCCAGCAGTTCCCCGGGACAGGGCCGTTCACCCCTCCACTTT
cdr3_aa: CASSSPGQGRSPLHF

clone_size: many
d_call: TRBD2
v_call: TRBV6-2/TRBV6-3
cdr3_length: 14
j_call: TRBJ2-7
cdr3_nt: TGTGCCAGCAGTTACGCGGGGGGTGCGTACGAGCAGTACTTC
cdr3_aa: CASSYAGGAYEQYF

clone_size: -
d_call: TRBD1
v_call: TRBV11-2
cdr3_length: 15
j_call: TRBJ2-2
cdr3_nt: TGTGCCAGCAGCCCGTGGACAGGGGGGAACGGGGAGCTGTTTTTT
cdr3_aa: CASSPWTGGNGELFF

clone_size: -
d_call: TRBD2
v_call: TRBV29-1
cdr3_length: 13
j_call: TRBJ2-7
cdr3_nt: TGCAGCGTTGAAGATCTAGCGGGTTCCGGGCAGTACTTC
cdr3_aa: CSVEDLAGSGQYF

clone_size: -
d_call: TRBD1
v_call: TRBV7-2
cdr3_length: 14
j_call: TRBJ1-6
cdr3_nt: TGTGCCAGCAGCTTAGTATCAGGGGGCATACCCCTCCACTTT
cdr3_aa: CASSLVSGGIPLHF

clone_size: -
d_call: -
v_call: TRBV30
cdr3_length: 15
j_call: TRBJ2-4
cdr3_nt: TGTGCCTGGAGTGTGATGGGACTAGCCAAAAACATTCAGTACTTC
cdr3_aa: CAWSVMGLAKNIQYF

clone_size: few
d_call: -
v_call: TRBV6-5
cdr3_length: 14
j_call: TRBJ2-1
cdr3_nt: TGTGCCAGCAGTCCCCCGGACGTAAAAAATGAGCAGTTCTTC
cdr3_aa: CASSPPDVKNEQFF

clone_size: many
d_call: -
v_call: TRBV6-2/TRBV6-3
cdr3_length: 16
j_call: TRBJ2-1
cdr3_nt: TGTGCCAGCAGTTACTTTGGGGGTGGTTCCTACAATGAGCAGTTCTTC
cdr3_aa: CASSYFGGGSYNEQFF

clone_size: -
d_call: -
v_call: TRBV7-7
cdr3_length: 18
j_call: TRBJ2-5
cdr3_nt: TGTGCCAGCAGCCCTCCTCTCTGGGGTGTAGGGGTCCAAGAGACCCAGTACTTC
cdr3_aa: CASSPPLWGVGVQETQYF

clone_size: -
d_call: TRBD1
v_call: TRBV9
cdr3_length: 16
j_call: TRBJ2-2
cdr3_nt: TGTGCCAGCAGCGGTGCGGACAGGGGACGAACCGGGGAGCTGTTTTTT
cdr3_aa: CASSGADRGRTGELFF

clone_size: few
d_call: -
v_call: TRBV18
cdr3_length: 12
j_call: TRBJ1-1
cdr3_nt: TGTGCCAGCTCACTTCTAGGCGCTGAAGCTTTCTTT
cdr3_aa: CASSLLGAEAFF

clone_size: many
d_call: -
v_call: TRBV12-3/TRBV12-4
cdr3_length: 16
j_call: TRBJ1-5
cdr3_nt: TGTGCCAGCAGTTTAAGGCCAGAATATAGCAATCAGCCCCAGCATTTT
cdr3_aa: CASSLRPEYSNQPQHF

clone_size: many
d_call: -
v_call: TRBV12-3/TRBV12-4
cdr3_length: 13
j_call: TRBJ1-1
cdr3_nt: TGTGCCACTGCAGACAAAGTGAGCACTGAAGCTTTCTTT
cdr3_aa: CATADKVSTEAFF

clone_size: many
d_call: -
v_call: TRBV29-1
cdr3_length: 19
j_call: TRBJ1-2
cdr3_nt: TGCAGCGTCGGAAGTAGGACACCTCCATCCCCCCGCCAAAACTATGGCTACACCTTC
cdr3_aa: CSVGSRTPPSPRQNYGYTF

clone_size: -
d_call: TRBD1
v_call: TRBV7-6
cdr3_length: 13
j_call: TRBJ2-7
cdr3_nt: TGTGCCAGCAGCTTGACAGGGGCCTACGAGCAGTACTTC
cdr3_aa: CASSLTGAYEQYF

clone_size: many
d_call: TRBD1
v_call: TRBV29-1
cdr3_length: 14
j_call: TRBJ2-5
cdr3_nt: TGCAGCGTTGTCCCGGACAGGGCCCAACGGACCCAGTACTTC
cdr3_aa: CSVVPDRAQRTQYF

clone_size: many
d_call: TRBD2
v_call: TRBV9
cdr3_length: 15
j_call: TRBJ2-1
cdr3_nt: TGTGCCAGCAGCACCCAGCGGGGGGGCAACAATGAGCAGTTCTTC
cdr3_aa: CASSTQRGGNNEQFF

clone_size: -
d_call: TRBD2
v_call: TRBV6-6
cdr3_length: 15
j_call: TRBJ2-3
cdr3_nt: TGTGCCAGCAGTTACTCGGGCGGGGGGGCAGATACGCAGTATTTT
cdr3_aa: CASSYSGGGADTQYF

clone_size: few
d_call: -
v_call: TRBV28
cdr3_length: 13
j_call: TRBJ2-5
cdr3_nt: TGTGCCAGCAGTTTGGACGGACAAGAGACCCAGTACTTC
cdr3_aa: CASSLDGQETQYF

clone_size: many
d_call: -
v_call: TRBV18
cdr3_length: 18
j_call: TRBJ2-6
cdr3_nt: TGTGCCAGCTCACCAAGGAAAGACAAAAGCTCTGGGGCCAACGTCCTGACTTTC
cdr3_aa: CASSPRKDKSSGANVLTF

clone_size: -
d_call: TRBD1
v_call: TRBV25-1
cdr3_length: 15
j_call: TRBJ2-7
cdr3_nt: TGTGCCAGCAGTGAATCTGGGACAGAAGTCTACGAGCAGTACTTC
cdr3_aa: CASSESGTEVYEQYF

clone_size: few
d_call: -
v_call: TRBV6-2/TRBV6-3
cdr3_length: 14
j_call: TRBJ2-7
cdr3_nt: TGTGCCAGCAGATATGCTGGGGGTTCCTACGAGCAGTACTTC
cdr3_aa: CASRYAGGSYEQYF

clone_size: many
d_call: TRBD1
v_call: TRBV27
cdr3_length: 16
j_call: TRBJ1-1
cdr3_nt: TGTGCCAGCAGTTTTTCCCTCGGACAGGGGAGTTCTGAAGCTTTCTTT
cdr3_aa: CASSFSLGQGSSEAFF

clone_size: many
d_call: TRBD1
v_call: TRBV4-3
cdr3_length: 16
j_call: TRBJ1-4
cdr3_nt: TGCGCCAGCAGCCAAGAAGGGCCAGGGGGCATTGAAAAACTGTTTTTT
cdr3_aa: CASSQEGPGGIEKLFF

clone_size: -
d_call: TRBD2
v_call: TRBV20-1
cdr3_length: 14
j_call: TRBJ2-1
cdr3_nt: TGCAGTGCAAAAAGCGGGGGCTCCTACAATGAGCAGTTCTTC
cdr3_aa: CSAKSGGSYNEQFF

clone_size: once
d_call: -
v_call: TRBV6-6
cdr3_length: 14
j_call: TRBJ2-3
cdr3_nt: TGTGCCAGCAGTTTTCTGGCAGGCACAGATACGCAGTATTTT
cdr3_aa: CASSFLAGTDTQYF

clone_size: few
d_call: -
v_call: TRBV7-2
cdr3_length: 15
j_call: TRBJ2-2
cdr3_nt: TGTGCCAGCAGCTTAGATGGAGCGAACACCGGGGAGCTGTTTTTT
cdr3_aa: CASSLDGANTGELFF

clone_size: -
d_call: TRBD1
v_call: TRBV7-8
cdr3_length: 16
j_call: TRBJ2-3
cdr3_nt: TGTGCCAGCAGCGGGCGACAGGGCGGAAGCACAGATACGCAGTATTTT
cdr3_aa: CASSGRQGGSTDTQYF

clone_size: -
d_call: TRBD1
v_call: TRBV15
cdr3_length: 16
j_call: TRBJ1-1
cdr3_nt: TGTGCCACCAGCGGCGGGACAGGGGCTATGAACACTGAAGCTTTCTTT
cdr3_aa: CATSGGTGAMNTEAFF

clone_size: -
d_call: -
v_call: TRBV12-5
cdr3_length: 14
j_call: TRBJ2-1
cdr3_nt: TGTGCTAGTGGTTTACCAGGGCCCTACAATGAGCAGTTCTTC
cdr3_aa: CASGLPGPYNEQFF

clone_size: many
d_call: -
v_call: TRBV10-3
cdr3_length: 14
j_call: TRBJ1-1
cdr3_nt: TGTGCCACAACCGCGGGATCCGCGAGATCTGAAGCTTTCTTT
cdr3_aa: CATTAGSARSEAFF

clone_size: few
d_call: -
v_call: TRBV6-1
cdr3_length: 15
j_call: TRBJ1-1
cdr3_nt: TGTGCCAGCAGTGGCCGGTGGAGGATCTTGGCTGAAGCTTTCTTT
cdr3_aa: CASSGRWRILAEAFF

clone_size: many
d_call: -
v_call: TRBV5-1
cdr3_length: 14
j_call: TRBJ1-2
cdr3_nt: TGCGCCAGCAGCTACGGACAGCCTAACTATGGCTACACCTTC
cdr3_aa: CASSYGQPNYGYTF

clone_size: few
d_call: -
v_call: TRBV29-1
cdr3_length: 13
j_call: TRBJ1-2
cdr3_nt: TGCAGCGTTGAAAGGACAGAGTACTATGGCTACACCTTC
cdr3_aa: CSVERTEYYGYTF

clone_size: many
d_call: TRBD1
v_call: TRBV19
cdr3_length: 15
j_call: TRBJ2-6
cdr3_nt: TGTGCCAGCGACAGGGGGCGAAGAGGGGCCAACGTCCTGACTTTC
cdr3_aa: CASDRGRRGANVLTF

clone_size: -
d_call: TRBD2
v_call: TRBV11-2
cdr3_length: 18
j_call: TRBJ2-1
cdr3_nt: TGTGCCAGCAGCTTAGGTTCACTCAGCGGGGGGGCCTACAATGAGCAGTTCTTC
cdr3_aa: CASSLGSLSGGAYNEQFF

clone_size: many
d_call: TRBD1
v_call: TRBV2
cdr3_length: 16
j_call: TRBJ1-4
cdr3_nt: TGTGCCAGCAGTCCGCGGACAGGGGGCGGCTTAACGAAACTGTTTTTT
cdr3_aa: CASSPRTGGGLTKLFF

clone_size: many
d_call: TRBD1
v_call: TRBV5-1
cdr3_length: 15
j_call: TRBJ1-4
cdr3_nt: TGCGCCAGCAGCCTGACAGGGGGTTCTAATGAAAAACTGTTTTTT
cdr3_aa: CASSLTGGSNEKLFF

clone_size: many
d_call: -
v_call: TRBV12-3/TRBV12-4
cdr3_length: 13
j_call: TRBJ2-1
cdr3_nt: TGTGCCAGCAGTAGAGGTTATCACAATGAGCAGTTCTTC
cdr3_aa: CASSRGYHNEQFF

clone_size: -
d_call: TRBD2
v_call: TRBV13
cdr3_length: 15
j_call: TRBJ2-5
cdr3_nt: TGTGCCAGCAGCTTGGCGGGACTAGCTCAAGAGACCCAGTACTTC
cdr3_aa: CASSLAGLAQETQYF

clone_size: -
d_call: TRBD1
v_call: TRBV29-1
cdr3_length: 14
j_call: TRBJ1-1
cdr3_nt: TGCAGCGTCCGAAGAGGACAGGCGAACACTGAAGCTTTCTTT
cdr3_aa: CSVRRGQANTEAFF